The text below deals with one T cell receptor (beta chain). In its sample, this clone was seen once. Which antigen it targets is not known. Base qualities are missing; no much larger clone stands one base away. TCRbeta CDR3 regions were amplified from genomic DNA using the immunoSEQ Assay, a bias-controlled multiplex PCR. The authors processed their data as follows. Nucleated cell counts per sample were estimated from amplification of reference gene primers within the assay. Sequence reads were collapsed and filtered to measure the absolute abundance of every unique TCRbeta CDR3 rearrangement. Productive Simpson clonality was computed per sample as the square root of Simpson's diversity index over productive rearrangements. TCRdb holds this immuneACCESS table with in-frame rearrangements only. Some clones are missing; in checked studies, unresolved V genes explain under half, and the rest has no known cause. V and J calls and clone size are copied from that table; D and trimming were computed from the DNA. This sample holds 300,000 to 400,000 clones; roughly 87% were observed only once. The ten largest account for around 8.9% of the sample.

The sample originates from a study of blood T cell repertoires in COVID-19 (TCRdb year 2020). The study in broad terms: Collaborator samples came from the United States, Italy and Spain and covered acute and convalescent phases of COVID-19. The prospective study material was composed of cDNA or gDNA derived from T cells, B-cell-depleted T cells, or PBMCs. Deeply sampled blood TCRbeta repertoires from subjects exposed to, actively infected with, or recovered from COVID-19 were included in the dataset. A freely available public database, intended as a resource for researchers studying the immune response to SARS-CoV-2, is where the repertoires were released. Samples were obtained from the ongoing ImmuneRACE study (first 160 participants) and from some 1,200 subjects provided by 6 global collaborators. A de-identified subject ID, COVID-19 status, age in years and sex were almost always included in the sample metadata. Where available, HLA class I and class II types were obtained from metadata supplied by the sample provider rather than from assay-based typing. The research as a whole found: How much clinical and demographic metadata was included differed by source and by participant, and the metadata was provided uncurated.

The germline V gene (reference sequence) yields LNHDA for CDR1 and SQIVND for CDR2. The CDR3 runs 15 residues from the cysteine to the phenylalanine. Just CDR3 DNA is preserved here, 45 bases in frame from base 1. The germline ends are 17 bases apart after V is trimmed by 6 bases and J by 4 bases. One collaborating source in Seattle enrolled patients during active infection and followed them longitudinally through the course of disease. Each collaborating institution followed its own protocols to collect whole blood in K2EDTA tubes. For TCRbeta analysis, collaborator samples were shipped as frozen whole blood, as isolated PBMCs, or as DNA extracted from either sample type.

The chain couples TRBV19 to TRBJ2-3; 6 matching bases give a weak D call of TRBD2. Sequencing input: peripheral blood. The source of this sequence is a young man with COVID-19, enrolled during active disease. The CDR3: CASSPGLSIPDTQYF. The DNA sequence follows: TGTGCCAGTAGCCCCGGACTAAGCATTCCAGATACGCAGTATTTT.